Given below is one T cell receptor beta chain in context. Its antigen is not identified. This sample is drawn from a study of ipilimumab plus nivolumab after autologous stem cell transplantation. Study-level information: The DLBCL cohort had primary refractory and relapsed disease, with 18-month progression-free survival of approximately 87% and 28%. General study results and limits: Per the authors, repertoire, Treg and microbiota data justify further study.

Sequencing was performed with immunoSEQ multiplex PCR; in TCRdb, only in-frame clones are kept and a portion is missing. The sample carries about 16,000 clones, about 80% recorded once. Patients got ipilimumab 1 mg/kg beginning 14 to 28 days post-transplant. This TCR was recovered from a male donor with diffuse large B-cell lymphoma. This material consisted of PBMCs, taken in a trial of ipilimumab plus nivolumab as post-transplant consolidation.

CDR3 sequence (DNA): TGTGCCAGCAGTTACAGTCAGGGTACTTCACCCCTCCACTTT. It specifies CASSYSQGTSPLHF. This chain connects TRBV6-6 to TRBJ1-6, with D possibly TRBD1 on 5 matching bases. The CDR3 totals 14 residues. The ends were cut back, 2 bases at V and 9 bases at J, with 11 bases in the middle. Germline V CDR1 and CDR2: MNHNY, SVGAGI (reference sequence).